The rows below give T cell receptor beta chains drawn from one sample of a study of T-cell reconstitution after alpha-beta-depleted transplantation in children. Via MiXCR, TCRdb re-called the PCR reads, giving one row per CDR3 protein. This sample yields roughly 340,000 distinct CDR3 sequences, of which around 15% are seen a single time; around 43% belongs to the top ten. This specimen was PBMCs, mostly from graft donor cells, taken 360 days after TCRalphabeta/CD19-depleted stem cell transplant. These TCRs come from a male patient aged 2 to 9 who had a stem cell transplant for acute lymphoblastic leukemia, so the T cells may come from the graft donor. CDR3s include the opening cysteine and the closing phenylalanine or tryptophan. D genes are given only for firm matches. Part of the rows lack a size; the others show once, few, many or a class for expanded clones.

V gene	clone size	D gene	J gene	CDR3 DNA	CDR3 protein
TRBV6-2/TRBV6-3	-	-	TRBJ1-3	TGTGCCAGCGGCAGAGGGGTCTCTGGAAACACCATATATTTT	CASGRGVSGNTIYF
TRBV7-2	-	-	TRBJ1-1	TGTGCCAGCAGCTTAGCGCTAGGACAGAACACTGAAGCTTTCTTT	CASSLALGQNTEAFF
TRBV6-2/TRBV6-3	-	-	TRBJ1-2	TGTGCCAGCAGCCCCCATTCCTATGGCTACACCTTC	CASSPHSYGYTF
TRBV10-1	few	-	TRBJ1-6	TGCGCCAGCAGTGACCGGCGTAATTCACCCCTCCACTTT	CASSDRRNSPLHF
TRBV4-3	-	TRBD1	TRBJ2-7	TGCGCCAGCAGCCAAGAAGGGGACAGATCCTACGAGCAGTACTTC	CASSQEGDRSYEQYF
TRBV7-6	few	-	TRBJ2-1	TGTGCCAGCAGCCCCGGGGGTGAGCAGTTCTTC	CASSPGGEQFF
TRBV29-1	-	-	TRBJ2-2	TGCAGCGTCAGGGGCGTGATTCCCGGGGAGCTGTTTTTT	CSVRGVIPGELFF
TRBV28	-	TRBD1	TRBJ2-1	TGTGCCAGCAGTTATTTCCGGGACAGGGGACTTGAGCAGTTCTTC	CASSYFRDRGLEQFF
TRBV28	many	TRBD2	TRBJ2-3	TGTGCCAGCAGTTTGTTCTGGGCTAGCGGGAGGGCCATGAATACGCAGTATTTT	CASSLFWASGRAMNTQYF
TRBV28	few	TRBD1	TRBJ1-5	TGTGCCAGCAGCAACCGACAGGGACGGGGACAGCCCCAGCATTTT	CASSNRQGRGQPQHF
TRBV7-2	many	-	TRBJ2-2	TGTGCCAGCAGCTTAGGGATGGCGAACACCGGGGAGCTGTTTTTT	CASSLGMANTGELFF
TRBV10-3	few	-	TRBJ2-3	TGTGCCATCCACAGGGAGGGCACAGATACGCAGTATTTT	CAIHREGTDTQYF
TRBV9	few	TRBD2	TRBJ2-5	TGTGCCAGCAGCGCCTCGACTAGCGGGTACCAAGAGACCCAGTACTTC	CASSASTSGYQETQYF
TRBV12-3/TRBV12-4	-	TRBD2	TRBJ2-7	TGTGCCAGCAGTTTAGAGTACTGGAGCGGGAGGGCCAGGGAGCAGTACTTC	CASSLEYWSGRAREQYF
TRBV11-2	few	TRBD2	TRBJ2-1	TGTGCCAGCAGCTTAGACAGGTTAGCGGGAGCAACCTACAATGAGCAGTTCTTC	CASSLDRLAGATYNEQFF
TRBV28	-	TRBD2	TRBJ2-3	TGTGCCAGCCTTAGCGGGGGCCTCACAGATACGCAGTATTTT	CASLSGGLTDTQYF
TRBV21-1	few	-	TRBJ2-5	TGTGCCCTTCGAGAATTAAAAGTTGGCCAAGAGACCCAGTACTTC	CALRELKVGQETQYF
TRBV6-2/TRBV6-3	few	TRBD2	TRBJ2-1	TGTGCCAGCAGTCGGACTAGCGGGAGACGTAATGAGCAGTTCTTC	CASSRTSGRRNEQFF
TRBV7-9	many	-	TRBJ1-1	TGTGCCAGCAGCTTAATCGCCAGCAACACTGAAGCTTTCTTT	CASSLIASNTEAFF
TRBV4-1	many	TRBD2	TRBJ2-1	TGCGCCAGCAGCCCCCTGGGACTAGCGGGAGGAGAGCAGTTCTTC	CASSPLGLAGGEQFF
TRBV4-3	many	-	TRBJ1-6	TGCGCCAGCAGCCAAGGGGTAGTATCACCCCTCCACTTT	CASSQGVVSPLHF
TRBV18	-	-	TRBJ2-1	TGTGCCAGCTCACCACTGTCCGGTAGCTCCTACAATGAGCAGTTCTTC	CASSPLSGSSYNEQFF
TRBV11-3	-	TRBD2	TRBJ2-1	TGTGCCAGCAGCTTAGATCTAACTAGCGTCCAGTTCTTC	CASSLDLTSVQFF
TRBV6-2/TRBV6-3	few	-	TRBJ1-5	TGTGCCAGCGCGGGGGGATTGGGTCAGCCCCAGCATTTT	CASAGGLGQPQHF
TRBV11-3	-	-	TRBJ2-3	TGTGCCAGCAGCTCTATAGGCGGGATGGTCTACGGGCGGGATATAACGGATACGCAGTATTTT	CASSSIGGMVYGRDITDTQYF
TRBV4-2	-	TRBD1	TRBJ2-1	TGTGCCAGCAGCCAAGGGGACAGGGTCGGTGAGCAGTTCTTC	CASSQGDRVGEQFF
TRBV10-2	-	-	TRBJ2-7	TGCGCCAGCAGAGGTTGGGGGCGTAACTCCTACGAGCAGTACTTC	CASRGWGRNSYEQYF
TRBV27	-	-	TRBJ1-1	TGTGCCAGCAGTTTAATTGGTGGGGGGGTGGGCACTGAAGCTTTCTTT	CASSLIGGGVGTEAFF
TRBV7-3	few	TRBD2	TRBJ2-1	TGTGCCAGCAGCTTAAATAGCGGGAGCTACAATGAGCAGTTCTTC	CASSLNSGSYNEQFF
TRBV3-1	few	-	TRBJ1-2	TGTGCCAGCAGCCAAGTTCTCAGGGGCTATGGCTACACCTTC	CASSQVLRGYGYTF
TRBV2	-	-	TRBJ2-2	TGTGCCAGCACCTCAGACGGGACTGAAACCGGGGAGCTGTTTTTT	CASTSDGTETGELFF
TRBV18	-	-	TRBJ2-2	TGTGCCAGCTCGGCCGAGGCCGGGGAGCTGTTTTTT	CASSAEAGELFF
TRBV18	-	TRBD2	TRBJ2-7	TGTGCCAGCTCACCAACAAGCGGGAGACGCGACGAGCAGTACTTC	CASSPTSGRRDEQYF
TRBV4-3	few	-	TRBJ2-6	TGCGCCAGCAGCCTAATCAGGGGTGGCGGGGCCAACGTCCTGACTTTC	CASSLIRGGGANVLTF
TRBV7-9	-	-	TRBJ2-7	TGTGCCAGCAGCCCACCCTGGACCTACGAGCAGTACTTC	CASSPPWTYEQYF
TRBV5-1	-	-	TRBJ1-1	TGCGCCAGCAGCCCAAGAGAAGGAGAGGGCACTGAAGCTTTCTTT	CASSPREGEGTEAFF
TRBV11-2	-	TRBD2	TRBJ2-5	TGTGCCAGCAGCCCTGGAGTAGCGGGGGCGGGAGAGACCCAGTACTTC	CASSPGVAGAGETQYF
TRBV27	once	TRBD2	TRBJ2-5	TGTGCCAGCAGTCAAGTAGCGGGAGTTGAAGAGACCCAGTACTTC	CASSQVAGVEETQYF
TRBV4-3	-	-	TRBJ2-1	TGCGCCAGCAGCCAAGGAGCGAACAATGAGCAGTTCTTC	CASSQGANNEQFF
TRBV12-3/TRBV12-4	-	-	TRBJ2-5	TGTGCCAGCAGTTTGGGTGGAGTCGTGGGGACCCAGTACTTC	CASSLGGVVGTQYF
TRBV5-1	-	TRBD1	TRBJ2-3	TGCGCCAGCAGCTTGCAGCCCGGGACAGGGGGGGCAGATACGCAGTATTTT	CASSLQPGTGGADTQYF